Detailed here is one T cell receptor beta chain. Assay: immunoSEQ multiplex PCR; the TCRdb copy retains only in-frame clones and omits some. Of 100,000 to 120,000 clones in the sample, around nine tenths were seen once. The CDR3 has 14 residues. CDR1 is MNHEY and CDR2 is SVGAGI in the germline V gene. The V end was cut by 4 bases, the J end by 0 bases, with 6 bases between. This record comes from a study of control samples from healthy donors and cancer patients. The source is a woman aged 60-75 years with lung cancer. The chain uses TRBV6-5 and TRBJ1-4; maybe TRBD1 (5 bases). The specimen sequenced was PBMCs. CDR3 DNA sequence: TGTGCCAGCAGTTTGACAGCAACTAATGAAAAACTGTTTTTT. Its protein product is CASSLTATNEKLFF.